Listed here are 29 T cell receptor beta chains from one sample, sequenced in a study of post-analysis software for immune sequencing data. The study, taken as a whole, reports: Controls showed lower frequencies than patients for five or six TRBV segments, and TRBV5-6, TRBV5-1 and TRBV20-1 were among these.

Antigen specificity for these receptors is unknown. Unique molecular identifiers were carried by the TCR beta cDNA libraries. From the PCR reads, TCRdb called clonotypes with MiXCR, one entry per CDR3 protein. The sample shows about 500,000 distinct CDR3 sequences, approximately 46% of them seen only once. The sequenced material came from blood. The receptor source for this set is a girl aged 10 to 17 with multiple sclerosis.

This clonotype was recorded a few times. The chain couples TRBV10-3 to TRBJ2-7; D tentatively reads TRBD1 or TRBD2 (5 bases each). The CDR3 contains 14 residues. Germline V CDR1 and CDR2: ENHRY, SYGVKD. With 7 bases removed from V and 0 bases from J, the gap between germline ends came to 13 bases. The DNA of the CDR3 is TGTGCCATCACTCAGGGACGACTCTCCTACGAGCAGTACTTC. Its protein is CAITQGRLSYEQYF.

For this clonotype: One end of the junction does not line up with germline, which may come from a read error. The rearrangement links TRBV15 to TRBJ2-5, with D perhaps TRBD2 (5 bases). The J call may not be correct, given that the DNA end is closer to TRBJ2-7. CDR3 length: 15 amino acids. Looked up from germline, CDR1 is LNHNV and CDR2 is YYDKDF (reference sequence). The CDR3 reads CATGRVGAESYEQYF. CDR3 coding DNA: TGTGCCACCGGCAGAGTGGGAGCGGAGAGCTACGAGCAGTACTTC.

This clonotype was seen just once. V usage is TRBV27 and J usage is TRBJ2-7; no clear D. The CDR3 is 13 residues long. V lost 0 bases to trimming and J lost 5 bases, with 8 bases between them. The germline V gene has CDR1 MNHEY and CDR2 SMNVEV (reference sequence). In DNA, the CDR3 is TGTGCCAGCAGTTTATCGAAAAGGAACGAGCAGTACTTC. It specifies CASSLSKRNEQYF.

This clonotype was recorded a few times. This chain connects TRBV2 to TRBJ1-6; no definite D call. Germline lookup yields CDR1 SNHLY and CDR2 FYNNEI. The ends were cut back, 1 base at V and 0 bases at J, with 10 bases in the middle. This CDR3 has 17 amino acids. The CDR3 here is CASSEVLANSYNSPLHF. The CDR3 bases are TGTGCCAGCAGTGAAGTTCTAGCTAACTCCTATAATTCACCCCTCCACTTT. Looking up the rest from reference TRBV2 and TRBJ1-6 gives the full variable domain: EPEVTQTPSHQVTQMGQEVILRCVPISNHLYFYWYRQILGQKVEFLVSFYNNEISEKSEIFDDQFSVERPDGSNFTLKIRSTKLEDSAMYFCASSEVLANSYNSPLHFGNGTRLTVT.

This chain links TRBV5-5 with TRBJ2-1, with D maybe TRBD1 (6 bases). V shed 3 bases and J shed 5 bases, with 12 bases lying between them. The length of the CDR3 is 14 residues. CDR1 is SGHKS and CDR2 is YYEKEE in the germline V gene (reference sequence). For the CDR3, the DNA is TGTGCCAGCAGCTGGGTCCAGGGGAACAATGAGCAGTTCTTC. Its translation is CASSWVQGNNEQFF.

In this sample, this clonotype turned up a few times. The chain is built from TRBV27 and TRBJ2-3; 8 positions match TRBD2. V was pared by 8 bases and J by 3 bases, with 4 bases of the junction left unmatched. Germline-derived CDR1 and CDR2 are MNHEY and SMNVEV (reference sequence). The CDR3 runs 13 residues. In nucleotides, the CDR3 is TGTGCCAGCCCGACGGGGGGGACAGATACGCAGTATTTT. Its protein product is CASPTGGTDTQYF.

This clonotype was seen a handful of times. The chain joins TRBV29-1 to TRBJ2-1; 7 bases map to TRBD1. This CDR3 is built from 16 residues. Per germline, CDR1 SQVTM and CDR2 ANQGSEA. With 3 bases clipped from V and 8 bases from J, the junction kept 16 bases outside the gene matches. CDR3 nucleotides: TGCAGCGTTGAGTTTCCGGCAGGGGGTCCTGAAGATGAGCAGTTCTTC. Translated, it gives CSVEFPAGGPEDEQFF.

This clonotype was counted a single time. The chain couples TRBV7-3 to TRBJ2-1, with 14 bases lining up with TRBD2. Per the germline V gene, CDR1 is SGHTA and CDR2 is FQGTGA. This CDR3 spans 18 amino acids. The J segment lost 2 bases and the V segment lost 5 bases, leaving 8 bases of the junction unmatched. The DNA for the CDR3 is TGTGCCAGCAGCCCGGGGGGGACTAGCGGGAGACCCTACAATGAGCAGTTCTTC. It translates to CASSPGGTSGRPYNEQFF. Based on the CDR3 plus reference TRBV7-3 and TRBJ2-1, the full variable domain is GAGVSQTPSNKVTEKGKYVELRCDPISGHTALYWYRQSLGQGPEFLIYFQGTGAADDSGLPNDRFFAVRPEGSVSTLKIQRTERGDSAVYLCASSPGGTSGRPYNEQFFGPGTRLTVL.

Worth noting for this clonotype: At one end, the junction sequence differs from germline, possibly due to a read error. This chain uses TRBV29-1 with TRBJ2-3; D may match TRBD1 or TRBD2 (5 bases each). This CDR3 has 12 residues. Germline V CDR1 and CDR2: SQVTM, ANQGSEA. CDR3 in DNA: TGCAGCGTTGATCCAGGGACGGATACGCGGTATTTT. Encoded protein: CSVDPGTDTRYF.

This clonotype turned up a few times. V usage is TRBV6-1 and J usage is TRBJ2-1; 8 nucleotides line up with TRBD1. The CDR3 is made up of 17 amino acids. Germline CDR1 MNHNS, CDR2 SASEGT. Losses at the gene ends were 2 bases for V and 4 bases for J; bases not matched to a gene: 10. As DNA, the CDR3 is TGTGCCAGCAGTGAACGCCAGGCAGGGGGCGAATACAATGAGCAGTTCTTC. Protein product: CASSERQAGGEYNEQFF.

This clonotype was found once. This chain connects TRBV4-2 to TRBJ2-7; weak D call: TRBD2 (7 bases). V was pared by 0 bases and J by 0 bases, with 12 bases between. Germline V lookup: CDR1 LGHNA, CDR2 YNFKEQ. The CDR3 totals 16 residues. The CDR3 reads CASSQDLGGGSYEQYF. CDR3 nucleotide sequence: TGTGCCAGCAGCCAAGATCTAGGGGGGGGCTCCTACGAGCAGTACTTC.

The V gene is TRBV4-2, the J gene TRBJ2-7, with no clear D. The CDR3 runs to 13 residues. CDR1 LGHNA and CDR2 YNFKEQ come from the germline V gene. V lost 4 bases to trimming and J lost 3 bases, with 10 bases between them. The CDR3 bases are TGTGCCAGCAGCCGAGAACGGAACTACGAGCAGTACTTC. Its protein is CASSRERNYEQYF.

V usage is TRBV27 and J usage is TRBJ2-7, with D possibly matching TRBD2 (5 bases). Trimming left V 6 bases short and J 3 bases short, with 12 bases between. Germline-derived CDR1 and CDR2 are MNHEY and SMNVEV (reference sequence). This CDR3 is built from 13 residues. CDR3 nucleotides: TGTGCCAGCAGACGCGGGCCCCACTACGAGCAGTACTTC. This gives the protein CASRRGPHYEQYF.

The CDR3 loop reads CASSREMVGGNRRYGYTF. The CDR3 DNA reads TGCGCCAGCAGCCGAGAAATGGTAGGGGGGAACCGACGTTATGGCTACACCTTC. The chain couples TRBV4-3 to TRBJ1-2, with a possible D match to TRBD1 (6 bases). The V end was cut by 4 bases, the J end by 5 bases, with 26 bases between. The CDR3 covers 18 residues. Germline CDR1 and CDR2: LGHNA and YSLEER.

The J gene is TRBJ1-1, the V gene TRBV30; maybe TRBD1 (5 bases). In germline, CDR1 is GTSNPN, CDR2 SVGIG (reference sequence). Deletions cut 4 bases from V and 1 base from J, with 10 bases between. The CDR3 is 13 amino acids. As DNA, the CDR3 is TGTGCCTGGATGGGACGGTCGAACACTGAAGCTTTCTTT. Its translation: CAWMGRSNTEAFF.

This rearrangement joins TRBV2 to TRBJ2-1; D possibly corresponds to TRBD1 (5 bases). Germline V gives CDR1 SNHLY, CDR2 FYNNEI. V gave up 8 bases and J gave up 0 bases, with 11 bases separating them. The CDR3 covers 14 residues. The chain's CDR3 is CASDLGRSYNEQFF. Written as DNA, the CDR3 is TGTGCCAGCGATTTGGGGCGCTCCTACAATGAGCAGTTCTTC. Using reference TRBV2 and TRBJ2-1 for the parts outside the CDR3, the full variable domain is EPEVTQTPSHQVTQMGQEVILRCVPISNHLYFYWYRQILGQKVEFLVSFYNNEISEKSEIFDDQFSVERPDGSNFTLKIRSTKLEDSAMYFCASDLGRSYNEQFFGPGTRLTVL.

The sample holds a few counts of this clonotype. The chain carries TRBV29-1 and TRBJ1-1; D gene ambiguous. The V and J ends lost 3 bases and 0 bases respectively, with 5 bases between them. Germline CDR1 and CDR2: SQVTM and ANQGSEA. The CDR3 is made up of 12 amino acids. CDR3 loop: CSVDKVNTEAFF. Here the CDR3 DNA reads TGCAGCGTTGACAAGGTGAACACTGAAGCTTTCTTT.

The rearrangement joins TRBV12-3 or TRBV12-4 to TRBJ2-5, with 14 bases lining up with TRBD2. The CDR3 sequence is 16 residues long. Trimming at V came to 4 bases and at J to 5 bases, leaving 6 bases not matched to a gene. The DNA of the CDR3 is TGTGCCAGCAGTTGGGGACTAGCGGGAGTGGGGGAGACCCAGTACTTC. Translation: CASSWGLAGVGETQYF.

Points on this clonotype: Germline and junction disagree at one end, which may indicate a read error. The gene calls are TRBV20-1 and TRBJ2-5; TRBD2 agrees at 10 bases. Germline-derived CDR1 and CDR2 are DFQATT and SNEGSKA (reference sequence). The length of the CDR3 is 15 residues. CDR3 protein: CSAGDRTSGLETQYF. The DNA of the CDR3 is TGCAGTGCTGGAGATCGGACTAGCGGACTAGAGACCCAGTACTTC.

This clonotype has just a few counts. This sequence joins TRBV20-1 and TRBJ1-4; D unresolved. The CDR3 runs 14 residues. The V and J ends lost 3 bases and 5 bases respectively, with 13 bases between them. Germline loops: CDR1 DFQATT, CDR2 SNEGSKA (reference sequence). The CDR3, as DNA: TGCAGTGCTAGTCTTCGGTCACCGAATGAAAAACTGTTTTTT. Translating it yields CSASLRSPNEKLFF.

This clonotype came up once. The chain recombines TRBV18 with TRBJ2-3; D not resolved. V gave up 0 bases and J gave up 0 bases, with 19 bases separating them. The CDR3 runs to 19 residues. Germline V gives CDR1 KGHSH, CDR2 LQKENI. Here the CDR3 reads CASSPPPRRGRRSTDTQYF. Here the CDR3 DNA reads TGTGCCAGCTCACCACCGCCGCGGCGAGGCCGAAGGAGCACAGATACGCAGTATTTT.

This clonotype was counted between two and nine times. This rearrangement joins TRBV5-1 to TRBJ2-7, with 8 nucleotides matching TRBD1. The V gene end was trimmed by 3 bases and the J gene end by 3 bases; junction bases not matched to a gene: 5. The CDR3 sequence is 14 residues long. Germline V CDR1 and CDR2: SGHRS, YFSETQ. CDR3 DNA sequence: TGCGCCAGCAGCTGGGGGACAGGAGACTACGAGCAGTACTTC. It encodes CASSWGTGDYEQYF.

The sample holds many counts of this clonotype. CDR3 DNA sequence: TGCAGCATCATCGGCTCCCTTTCCTACAATGAGCAGTTCTTC. As protein: CSIIGSLSYNEQFF. V gene TRBV29-1 combines with J gene TRBJ2-1; D is uncertain. Looked up from germline, CDR1 is SQVTM and CDR2 is ANQGSEA. This CDR3 comprises 14 residues. Trimming took 8 bases from V and 1 from J, leaving 15 bases between them.

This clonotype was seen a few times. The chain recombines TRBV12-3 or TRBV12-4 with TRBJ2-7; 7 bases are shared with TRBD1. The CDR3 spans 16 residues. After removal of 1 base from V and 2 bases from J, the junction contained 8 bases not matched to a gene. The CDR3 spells CASSLDRTGQPYEQYF. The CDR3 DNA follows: TGTGCCAGCAGTTTAGATAGGACGGGACAGCCCTACGAGCAGTACTTC.

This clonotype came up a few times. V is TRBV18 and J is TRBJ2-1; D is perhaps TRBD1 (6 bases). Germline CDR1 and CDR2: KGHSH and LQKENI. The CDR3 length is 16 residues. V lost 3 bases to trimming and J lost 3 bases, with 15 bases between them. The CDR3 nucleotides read TGTGCCAGCTCACCCACAGGGACCTTACACTACAATGAGCAGTTCTTC. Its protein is CASSPTGTLHYNEQFF.

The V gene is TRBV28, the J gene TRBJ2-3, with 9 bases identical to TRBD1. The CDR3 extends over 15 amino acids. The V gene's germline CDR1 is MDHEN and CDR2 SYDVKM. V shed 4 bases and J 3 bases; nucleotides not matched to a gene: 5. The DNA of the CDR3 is TGTGCCAGCAGTTCCCCGGGACAGGGAACAGATACGCAGTATTTT. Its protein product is CASSSPGQGTDTQYF.

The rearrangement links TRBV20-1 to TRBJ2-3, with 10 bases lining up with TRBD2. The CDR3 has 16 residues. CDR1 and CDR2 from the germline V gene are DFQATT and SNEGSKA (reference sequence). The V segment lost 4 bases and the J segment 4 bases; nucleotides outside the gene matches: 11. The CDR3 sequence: CSAIHLAGVFSDTQYF. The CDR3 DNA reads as TGCAGTGCTATTCATCTAGCGGGAGTTTTCTCAGATACGCAGTATTTT.

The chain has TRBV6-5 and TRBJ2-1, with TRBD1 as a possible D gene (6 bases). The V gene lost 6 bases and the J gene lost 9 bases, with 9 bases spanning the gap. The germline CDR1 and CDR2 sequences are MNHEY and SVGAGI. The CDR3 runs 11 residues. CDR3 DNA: TGTGCCAGCAGACAGGGAGTTGAGCAGTTCTTC. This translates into CASRQGVEQFF.

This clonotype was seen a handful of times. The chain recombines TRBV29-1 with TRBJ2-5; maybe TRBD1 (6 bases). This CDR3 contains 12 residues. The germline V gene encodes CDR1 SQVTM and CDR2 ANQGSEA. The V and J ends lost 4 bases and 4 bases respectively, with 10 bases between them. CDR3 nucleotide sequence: TGCAGCGTTGTTCAAGGGGGAGAGACCCAGTACTTC. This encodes CSVVQGGETQYF.